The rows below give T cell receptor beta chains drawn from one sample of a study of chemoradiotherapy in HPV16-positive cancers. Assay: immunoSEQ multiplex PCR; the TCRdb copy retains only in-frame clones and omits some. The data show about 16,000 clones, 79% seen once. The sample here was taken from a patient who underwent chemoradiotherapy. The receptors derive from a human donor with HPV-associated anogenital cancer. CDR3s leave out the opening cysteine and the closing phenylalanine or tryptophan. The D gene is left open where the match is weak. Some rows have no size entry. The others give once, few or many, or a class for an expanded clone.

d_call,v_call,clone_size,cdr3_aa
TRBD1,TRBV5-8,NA,ASSADRGHEQF
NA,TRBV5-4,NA,ASSLWTSYGYT
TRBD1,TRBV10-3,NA,AIRRTGSTDTQY
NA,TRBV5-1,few,ASSLADGQPWGYT
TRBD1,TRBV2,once,ASRGTGDSNQPQH
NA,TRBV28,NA,ASSLGGGNQPQH
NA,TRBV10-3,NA,AISESTGRPYEQY
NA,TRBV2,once,ASRPTGYSGNTIY
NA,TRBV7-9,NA,ASSLGGNSPLH
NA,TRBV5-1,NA,ASSLAGGAYSPLH
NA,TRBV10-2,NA,ASRTTGEDTGELF
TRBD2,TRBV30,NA,AWSLAGGGTDTQY
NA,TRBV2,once,ASSDSDYEQY
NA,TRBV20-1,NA,SATDNYGYT
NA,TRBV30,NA,AWTPGGTETYEQY
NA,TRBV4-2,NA,ASSQEERGYT
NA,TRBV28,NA,ASSFRVYEQY
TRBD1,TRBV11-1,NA,ASSLVKIRQGAGEQY
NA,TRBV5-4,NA,ASSLTTNTGELF
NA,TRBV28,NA,ASRRGSVNQPQH
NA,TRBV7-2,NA,ASSLGAGTPGTGTQY
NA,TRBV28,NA,ASRTFTGDATYEQY
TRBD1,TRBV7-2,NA,ASSLGDRDRQPQH
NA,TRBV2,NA,AYNRSPTFSSYEQY
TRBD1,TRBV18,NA,ASSPGTGIIHEQY
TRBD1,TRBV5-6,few,ASSSHRGHNYGYT
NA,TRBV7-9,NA,ASSLDGSHRPLH
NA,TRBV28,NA,ASSLKGGLT
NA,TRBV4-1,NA,ASSQVSGSYEQY
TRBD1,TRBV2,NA,ASLSLQGAYEQY
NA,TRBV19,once,ASSIRLGVTNEKLF
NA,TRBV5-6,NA,ASSFEGGALETQY
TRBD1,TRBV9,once,ASSPRQGDEKLF
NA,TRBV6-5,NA,ASLTQGYGYT
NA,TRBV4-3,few,ASSQVPGSEQY
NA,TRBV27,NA,ASAITGAVQPQH
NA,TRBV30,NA,AWRRQTNTGELF
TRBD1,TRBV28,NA,ASIRRQGAIEAF
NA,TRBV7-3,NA,ASSLGAAQGGNTIY
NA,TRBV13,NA,ASSSYWGDTQY